This T cell receptor (beta chain) was recorded in a study of molecular identifiers for immune sequencing clone quantification (dated by TCRdb to 2017 to 2018). In the study overall: For a replicate experiment, the RNA from either around 20,000 or 100,000 naive CD8 T cells was divided into five aliquots, and four of those aliquots went on to sequencing. This methods study used CD8 T cells to benchmark TCR RNA copy counting and molecular-identifier clustering-based TCR repertoire sequencing (MIDCIRS).

Overall results and qualifications from the work: Without barcode sub-clustering, chimeric consensus sequences inflated TCR diversity; chimeras reached as high as 47%. Modeling indicated around 2.7 TCR RNA copies recovered per cell, compared with 9.5 to 10 by digital PCR, which implies a capture efficiency of around 31%. In CMV-specific effector cells, clones with more than 20 RNA copies contained over 97% of molecules, whereas in naive cells such clones contained under 1% of molecules. Highly expanded clone sizes could be underestimated because identical TCR molecules may share a barcode. The naive libraries included spiked-in Jurkat TCR RNA (roughly 9 copies' worth), and this RNA is not part of the donor repertoire. Spiked-in Jurkat TCR RNA equal to a single cell's worth was reported to be detectable even within 1,100,000 naive CD8 T cells.

From the germline V gene (reference sequence), CDR1 is MNHEY and CDR2 is SMNVEV. Relative to germline, V is 6 bases shorter and J is 4 bases shorter, with 9 bases between their ends. Taken from cysteine to phenylalanine, the CDR3 has 13 residues. Only the CDR3 region is kept as DNA, spanning 39 bases read in frame from base 1. Libraries of naive CD8 T cells were generated from roughly 21,000 to 960,000 sorted cells, with 10%, 30% or 50% of the purified RNA used. On a BD FACSAria II, naive CD8 T cells were FACS-sorted as CD8+CD4-CCR7+CD45RA+ and collected into RLT Plus buffer. Detection sensitivity was tested by spiking Jurkat RNA equal to roughly ten TCR copies' worth into samples containing 20,000-1,000,000 naive CD8 T cells. Enrichment of CD8 T cells was done with RosetteSep CD8+ T Cell Enrichment Cocktail plus Ficoll-Paque, and ACK red cell lysis came afterward. Library generation was performed with PCR. The data were produced on an Illumina HiSeq 4000. Preparation of bulk TCR libraries followed a previously described approach, with the TCR primers listed in Table S5. The Qiagen AllPrep DNA/RNA kit was used to purify total RNA. Before analysis, reads from multiple sequencing runs of one library were combined. For the original study's pipeline: Reads were retained only if the reads had an exact TCR constant sequence, and the retained reads were trimmed to 150 nt and grouped according to their 12-nt molecular barcodes. Reads inside each barcode group were sub-clustered using a 15% Levenshtein threshold, and a quality-weighted consensus sequence was constructed for each RNA molecule. Non-functional sequences were excluded, and lower-count sequences lying one edit away from another sequence were also excluded. Barcode sub-clusters with fewer than 20% of the maximum read count were removed, based on fitting two negative binomial distributions. Through fastp at Q25 and MiXCR, TCRdb rebuilt clones from the public reads, retaining in-frame beta chains. When rows share a CDR3 protein, they turn into one entry using the most common DNA and genes. The V and J calls shown here were made by TCRdb, not taken from the authors' results. This sample is represented by 40,000 to 45,000 distinct CDR3 sequences; about a fifth of them were singletons. Jointly, the top ten make up less than 1.2% of the sample.

The sample holds many counts of this clonotype. Its target antigen remains unknown. No clone much larger than this one lies a single base away; base qualities are absent. Source material: naive CD8+ T cells from blood, with Jurkat cell RNA spiked in. Interpreted using the paper, the cell subset or site label stands for: FACS-sorted CD8+CD4-CCR7+CD45RA+ naive T cells. The source of this sequence is a human donor in good health. Some libraries in this study had Jurkat cell RNA spiked in. The sequence links TRBV27 to TRBJ2-2; a tentative D match to TRBD2 spans 5 bases. The DNA sequence is given as TGTGCCAGCAGAAGCCGGGGCACCGGGGAGCTGTTTTTT. This encodes CASRSRGTGELFF.